This TCR beta chain was sequenced for a study of OX40 agonist ivuxolimab in advanced cancers. Findings and limits, study-wide: CD8+ T cells showed, on average, more clonal expansion than CD4+ cells.

On this clone: Its target is not known.

V gave up 6 bases and J gave up 8 bases; unmatched junction bases: 15. Germline assignment: CDR1 MGHRA and CDR2 YSYEKL. This CDR3 comprises 16 residues. The method was immunoSEQ multiplex PCR; TCRdb's version includes in-frame clones alone and lacks a portion of them. Among fewer than 65,000 clones listed, 88% were seen once. The source is an adult with an advanced solid tumor such as melanoma, head and neck, liver or kidney cancer. Here the sequenced sample was CD4+ or CD8+ T cells sorted from blood, taken in a trial of the OX40 agonist ivuxolimab. This rearrangement joins TRBV4-1 to TRBJ2-1; TRBD2 agrees at 8 bases. CDR3 region: CASSQNTAGDLYEQFF. The CDR3 nucleotides read TGCGCCAGCAGTCAAAATACAGCGGGAGATCTCTATGAGCAGTTCTTC.